These T cell receptor beta chains were read from a single sample in a study of CD8 T cells in ankylosing spondylitis. TCRdb re-called the 5' RACE reads with MiXCR, one entry per CDR3 protein. The profile covers a few hundred thousand distinct CDR3 sequences, with about 17% appearing a single time and roughly 46% taken by the ten largest. The sample comprised blood, either unsorted or a sorted T cell fraction (not recorded which). All receptors derive from a male donor with ankylosing spondylitis. Both conserved end residues are trimmed from each CDR3.

v_call | cdr3_length | cdr3_aa
TRBV12-3/TRBV12-4 | 12 | ASSSPPGTDTQY
TRBV5-1 | 13 | ASSPGQGKNTEAF
TRBV5-1 | 13 | ASSLESGMGTEAF
TRBV13 | 17 | ASSLSTSGGPSSYNEQF
TRBV6-2/TRBV6-3 | 13 | ASSRPGEETGELF
TRBV5-6 | 12 | ASSSSDRVYEQY
TRBV7-7 | 13 | ASSPYVGVNTEAF
TRBV11-1 | 18 | ASSLRGFTWKGLIDQPQH
TRBV28 | 12 | ASSFTGLADEQY
TRBV5-1 | 11 | ASSPGEGYGYT
TRBV2 | 10 | ASIGMGSPLH
TRBV10-3 | 10 | AISDSTDTQY
TRBV12-3/TRBV12-4 | 10 | ASSPSAVEQY
TRBV28 | 12 | ASSPREVRNEQF
TRBV9 | 16 | ASSERRGTSGANNEQF
TRBV14 | 12 | ASSQDPTFYEQY
TRBV11-2 | 18 | ASSFEAGGLQFSSYNEQF
TRBV12-3/TRBV12-4 | 12 | ASNSWTGSTEAF
TRBV12-3/TRBV12-4 | 14 | ASSTGLAGATDTQY
TRBV9 | 14 | ASSQYRDVVTDTQY
TRBV7-8 | 12 | ASSSNRGLHEQY
TRBV29-1 | 11 | SVVTFSYNEQF
TRBV12-3/TRBV12-4 | 13 | ASSSGTVNTGELF
TRBV2 | 13 | ASSPPPDGANVLT
TRBV9 | 15 | ASSVEGGDRGLVTQY
TRBV24-1 | 13 | ATSDWEGLTGELF
TRBV20-1 | 9 | SARRGHEAF
TRBV4-1 | 13 | ASSQDGEGSYGYT
TRBV20-1 | 12 | SARDTGVLYEQY
TRBV2 | 11 | ASTESTHSPLH
TRBV28 | 12 | ASSPQWTGREQY
TRBV29-1 | 11 | SARGGSGNTIY
TRBV4-1 | 11 | ASSQGLAREQF
TRBV11-2 | 13 | ASTRLAADYNEQF
TRBV27 | 12 | ASSLFRNTGELF
TRBV7-8 | 11 | ASSFLSTDTQY
TRBV20-1 | 11 | SAKLAGGPTHF
TRBV4-1 | 15 | ASSQELPGQITYGYT
TRBV5-5 | 14 | ASSRTGGVYGEKLF
TRBV28 | 13 | ASSLRPFMNTEAF
TRBV5-6 | 11 | ASRKQGAYEQY
TRBV6-2/TRBV6-3 | 11 | ASSWLATNEQF
TRBV12-3/TRBV12-4 | 12 | ASNNDSSYNEQF
TRBV4-1 | 11 | ASSQDSNQPQH
TRBV12-3/TRBV12-4 | 18 | ASSILEASGMVWDTDTQY
TRBV5-6 | 11 | ASSLSAAYGYT
TRBV14 | 11 | ASSQVHGSPLH
TRBV15 | 13 | ATSTLGQGNTEAF
TRBV9 | 14 | ASSVGVAGAKNIQY
TRBV29-1 | 10 | SVEGNNYGYT
TRBV5-1 | 13 | ASSGVLSGANVLT
TRBV12-3/TRBV12-4 | 14 | ASRPQGNSGANVLT
TRBV13 | 13 | ASSPPGQGVTEAF